This TCR beta chain appears in the sequencing data of a study of monozygotic twins with cystic fibrosis. This clone was counted a few times. What it recognizes is unknown. General study points: In 13 of 16 pairs, V gene usage was closest to the co-twin's.

The germline V gene encodes CDR1 SNHLY and CDR2 FYNNEI. V lost 6 bases to trimming and J lost 3 bases; unmatched junction nucleotides: 2. The CDR3 consists of 12 residues. TCRdb's table, derived via immunoSEQ multiplex PCR, lists solely in-frame clones and lacks some. The table has about 29,000 clones, approximately 80% seen once. Material: blood. The chain uses TRBV2 and TRBJ2-7; 7 bases match TRBD1. The clonotype originates from a girl under 10 years old with cystic fibrosis. CDR3 DNA: TGTGCCAGCAGGGGACAGAGCTACGAGCAGTACTTC. Residues: CASRGQSYEQYF.